One and the same sample provided the 21 T cell receptor beta chains below, sequenced in a study of cytomegalovirus exposure and HLA in healthy donors. Using immunoSEQ multiplex PCR, the repertoire was profiled, and TCRdb retains in-frame clones only, with some absent. The table lists about 200,000 clones, approximately 85% of them singletons. Sequencing was performed on PBMCs. These receptors all come from a woman in her late teens or twenties in good health and CMV-seronegative.

This chain uses TRBV19 with TRBJ2-7; D gene ambiguous. The germline V gene encodes CDR1 LNHDA and CDR2 SQIVND (reference sequence). The V end was cut by 6 bases, the J end by 2 bases, with 11 bases between. This CDR3 contains 13 residues. This chain's CDR3 is CASSEPPAYEQYF. CDR3 in DNA: TGTGCCAGTAGCGAGCCCCCCGCCTACGAGCAGTACTTC.

This rearrangement joins TRBV7-9 to TRBJ1-5, with a possible D match to TRBD1 (6 bases). V dropped 1 base and J dropped 6 bases, with 7 bases sitting between them. The CDR3 contains 13 residues. The germline CDR1 and CDR2 sequences are SEHNR and FQNEAQ (reference sequence). The CDR3 DNA sequence: TGTGCCAGCAGCTTAGAAGGGGGTCAGCCCCAGCATTTT. Translation gives CASSLEGGQPQHF.

DNA for the CDR3: TGTGCCAGCAGCTTCGCAGGGGCAGAAGAAAAACTGTTTTTT. This codes for CASSFAGAEEKLFF. The rearrangement joins TRBV5-4 to TRBJ1-4, with D perhaps TRBD1 (6 bases). V lost 2 bases and J 8 bases, leaving 13 bases between the germline ends. Germline lookup yields CDR1 SGHNT and CDR2 YYREEE (reference sequence). CDR3 length equals 14 residues.

This rearrangement joins TRBV19 to TRBJ1-2; TRBD1 might be the D (6 bases). V lost 4 bases to trimming and J lost 6 bases, with 27 bases between them. The germline V gene encodes CDR1 LNHDA and CDR2 SQIVND (reference sequence). The length of the CDR3 is 18 residues. CDR3 region: CASSSGPITGILQNGYTF. The DNA for the CDR3 is TGTGCCAGTAGTAGCGGGCCTATCACAGGGATCCTCCAAAATGGCTACACCTTC.

A note on this clone: Its ends do not fully match the called genes, so a read error is possible. The chain is built from TRBV9 and TRBJ2-5; 10 bases line up with TRBD1. The CDR3 has 14 amino acids. Germline CDR1 SGDLS, CDR2 YYNGEE. CDR3: CASSLGQGKEAQYF. CDR3 nucleotides: TGTGCCAGCAGCTTGGGACAGGGGAAAGAGGCCCAGTACTTC.

This clone occurred once. As DNA, the CDR3 is TGTGCCAGCAGCGAACGGGCCGCCGTTTTACGTCTGGGAGGTGGTGGCTACACCTTC. It encodes CASSERAAVLRLGGGGYTF. The V gene is TRBV2, the J gene TRBJ1-2; no clear D. Germline values: CDR1 SNHLY, CDR2 FYNNEI. The germline V and J ends were trimmed by 6 bases and 7 bases, with 33 bases remaining between them. This CDR3 has 19 amino acids.

The chain employs TRBV19 and TRBJ2-1, with 7 bases aligning to TRBD1. J was trimmed by 4 bases and V by 5 bases; bases with no gene match: 14. The CDR3 spans 17 residues. Germline assignment: CDR1 LNHDA and CDR2 SQIVND (reference sequence). The CDR3 sequence is CASSSLGVGTAYNEQFF. The CDR3 DNA reads as TGTGCCAGTAGTTCCTTGGGGGTTGGGACAGCATACAATGAGCAGTTCTTC.

This clone turned up a few times. The chain links TRBV6-1 to TRBJ1-4; D is undetermined. The CDR3 covers 20 residues. CDR1 MNHNS and CDR2 SASEGT come from the germline V gene. The V end was cut by 0 bases, the J end by 5 bases, with 25 bases between. The CDR3 DNA follows: TGTGCCAGCAGTGAAGCCCGAAAGATCTACTCGGGGAGTTGGAATGAAAAACTGTTTTTT. Encoded protein: CASSEARKIYSGSWNEKLFF.

The rearrangement links TRBV12-2 to TRBJ1-5. TRBV12-2 counts as a pseudogene. CDR3 length equals 13 residues. In DNA, the CDR3 is TGTGCGAGCGGACGGGTGGGGAATCAGCCCCAGCATTTT. It codes for CASGRVGNQPQHF.

This clone was recorded a few times. Other DNA sequences in this sample translate to the same CDR3. This rearrangement joins TRBV15 to TRBJ2-3; 8 positions agree with TRBD1. The CDR3 is 16 amino acids. V dropped 0 bases and J dropped 1; count of bases not matched to a gene: 3. The germline V gene encodes CDR1 LNHNV and CDR2 YYDKDF (reference sequence). For the CDR3, the DNA is TGTGCCACCAGCAGAGATGCGGGACAGGGCACAGATACGCAGTATTTT. Amino acid sequence: CATSRDAGQGTDTQYF.

The chain recombines TRBV7-9 with TRBJ2-1, with 12 bases aligning to TRBD2. CDR3 length equals 16 residues. Germline V gene lookup returns CDR1 SEHNR and CDR2 FQNEAQ (reference sequence). V shed 6 bases and J 3 bases; nucleotides not matched to a gene: 6. This CDR3 is CASSPSGGALYNEQFF. The CDR3 DNA reads as TGTGCCAGCAGTCCTAGCGGGGGGGCCCTCTACAATGAGCAGTTCTTC.

The chain joins TRBV25-1 to TRBJ2-7; tentative D call: TRBD1 (6 bases). V was shortened by 5 bases and J by 1 base, with 9 bases between the two germline ends. CDR3 size: 13 residues. CDR1 MGHDK and CDR2 SYGVNS come from the germline V gene. The CDR3 DNA sequence: TGTGCCAGCAGTTCGGACAGTTCCTACGAGCAGTACTTC. It codes for CASSSDSSYEQYF.

The V and J genes are TRBV27 and TRBJ2-1; 7 nucleotides line up with TRBD1. CDR1 MNHEY and CDR2 SMNVEV come from the germline V gene (reference sequence). CDR3 size: 14 residues. V lost 7 bases to trimming and J lost 0 bases; unmatched junction nucleotides: 3. Here the CDR3 DNA reads TGTGCCAGCAAAGGGACAGACTCCTACAATGAGCAGTTCTTC. This gives the protein CASKGTDSYNEQFF.

The J gene is TRBJ2-7, the V gene TRBV27, with TRBD2 identical over 8 bases. The CDR3 is 15 residues long. Germline assignment: CDR1 MNHEY and CDR2 SMNVEV (reference sequence). Trimming at V came to 3 bases and at J to 6 bases, leaving 10 bases not matched to a gene. CDR3 in amino acids: CASSFELAGRSEQYF. The CDR3 bases are TGTGCCAGCAGTTTTGAGCTAGCGGGTAGGTCCGAGCAGTACTTC.

The chain uses TRBV12-5 and TRBJ1-4, with unresolved D. The CDR3 sequence is 11 residues long. V gave up 6 bases and J gave up 8 bases, with 7 bases separating them. Germline lookup yields CDR1 LGHNT and CDR2 FRNRAP. The chain's CDR3 is CASGREEKLFF. The DNA for the CDR3 is TGTGCTAGTGGAAGGGAGGAAAAACTGTTTTTT.

This rearrangement joins TRBV7-3 to TRBJ2-7, with D possibly TRBD2 on 6 matching bases. The CDR3 totals 14 residues. Trimming left V 1 base short and J 9 bases short, with 16 bases between. Germline V CDR1 and CDR2: SGHTA, FQGTGA. CDR3: CASSLMGTLRGQYF. CDR3 bases: TGTGCCAGCAGCTTAATGGGGACTCTTCGAGGGCAGTACTTC. The full variable domain, completed using reference TRBV7-3 and TRBJ2-7, is GAGVSQTPSNKVTEKGKYVELRCDPISGHTALYWYRQSLGQGPEFLIYFQGTGAADDSGLPNDRFFAVRPEGSVSTLKIQRTERGDSAVYLCASSLMGTLRGQYFGPGTRLTVT.

This chain uses TRBV5-4 with TRBJ2-3; tentatively, D is TRBD1 (6 bases). The CDR3 totals 15 residues. The germline CDR1 and CDR2 sequences are SGHNT and YYREEE (reference sequence). Trimming pared 4 bases from V and 3 bases from J, leaving 15 bases between. The CDR3 loop reads CASSPAGDKTDTQYF. Here the CDR3 DNA reads TGTGCCAGCAGCCCAGCAGGGGATAAAACAGATACGCAGTATTTT.

The chain has TRBV5-1 and TRBJ1-1; D remains unclear. The CDR3 consists of 14 residues. The germline V gene encodes CDR1 SGHRS and CDR2 YFSETQ. V lost 1 base and J lost 1, with 8 bases in between. CDR3 sequence reads: CASSLMVGNTEAFF. In nucleotides, the CDR3 is TGCGCCAGCAGCTTGATGGTCGGGAACACTGAAGCTTTCTTT.

The rearrangement uses TRBV6-5 and TRBJ1-4; D is possibly TRBD1 (6 bases). This CDR3 contains 14 residues. V shed 5 bases and J shed 2 bases, with 9 bases lying between them. Germline CDR1 is MNHEY and CDR2 is SVGAGI. In DNA, the CDR3 is TGTGCCAGCAGTCACAGGGATACTAATGAAAAACTGTTTTTT. Its translation is CASSHRDTNEKLFF.

The chain uses TRBV11-3 and TRBJ2-3; no definite D call. This CDR3 region has 15 residues. V lost 3 bases, J lost 0 bases, and 10 bases lay in between. Looked up from germline, CDR1 is SGHNT and CDR2 is YENEEA. The CDR3 loop is CASSLSFESTDTQYF. CDR3 DNA: TGTGCCAGCAGCTTGTCGTTCGAGAGCACAGATACGCAGTATTTT.

V usage is TRBV19 and J usage is TRBJ1-2, with D possibly being TRBD1 (6 bases). CDR1 LNHDA and CDR2 SQIVND come from the germline V gene (reference sequence). Trimming left V 1 base short and J 7 bases short, with 10 bases between. The CDR3 is 13 residues long. The CDR3 reads CASSIGTERGYTF. CDR3 nucleotide sequence: TGTGCCAGTAGTATAGGGACAGAGCGTGGCTACACCTTC.